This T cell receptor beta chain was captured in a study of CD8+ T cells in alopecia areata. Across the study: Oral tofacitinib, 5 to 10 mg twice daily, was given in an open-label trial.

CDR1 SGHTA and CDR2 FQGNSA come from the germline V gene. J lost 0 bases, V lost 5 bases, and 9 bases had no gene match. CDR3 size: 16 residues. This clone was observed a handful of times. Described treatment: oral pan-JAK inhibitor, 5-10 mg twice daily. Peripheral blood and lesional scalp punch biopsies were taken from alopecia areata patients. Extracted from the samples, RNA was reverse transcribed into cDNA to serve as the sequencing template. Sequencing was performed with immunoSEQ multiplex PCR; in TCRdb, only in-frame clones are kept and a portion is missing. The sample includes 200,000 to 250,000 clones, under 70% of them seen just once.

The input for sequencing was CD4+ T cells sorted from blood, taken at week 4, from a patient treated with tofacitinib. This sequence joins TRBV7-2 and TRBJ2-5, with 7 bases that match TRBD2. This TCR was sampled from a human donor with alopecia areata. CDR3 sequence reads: CASSPSGLGYQETQYF. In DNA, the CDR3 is TGTGCCAGCAGCCCTAGCGGACTAGGGTACCAAGAGACCCAGTACTTC.